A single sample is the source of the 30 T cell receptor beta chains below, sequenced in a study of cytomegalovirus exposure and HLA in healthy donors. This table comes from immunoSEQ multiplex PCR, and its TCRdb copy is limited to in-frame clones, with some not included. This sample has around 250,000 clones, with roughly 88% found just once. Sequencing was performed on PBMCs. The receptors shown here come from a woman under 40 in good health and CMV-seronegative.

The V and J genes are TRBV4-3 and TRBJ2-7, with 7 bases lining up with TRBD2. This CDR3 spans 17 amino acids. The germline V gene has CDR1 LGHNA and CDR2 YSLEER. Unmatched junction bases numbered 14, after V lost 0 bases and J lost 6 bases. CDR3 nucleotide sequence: TGCGCCAGCAGCCAAGATCGGGCTAGCGGCCTACTGAGCGAGCAGTACTTC. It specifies CASSQDRASGLLSEQYF.

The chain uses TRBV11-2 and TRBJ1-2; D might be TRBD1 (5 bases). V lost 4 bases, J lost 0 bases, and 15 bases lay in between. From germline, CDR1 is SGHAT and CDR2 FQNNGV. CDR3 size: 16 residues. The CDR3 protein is CASSSARGFTNYGYTF. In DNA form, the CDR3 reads TGTGCCAGCAGCTCAGCTCGGGGGTTTACTAACTATGGCTACACCTTC.

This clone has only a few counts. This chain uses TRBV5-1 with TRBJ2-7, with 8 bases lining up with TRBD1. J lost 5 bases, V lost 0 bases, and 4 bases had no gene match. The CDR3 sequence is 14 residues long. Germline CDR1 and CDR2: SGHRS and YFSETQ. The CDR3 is CASSLDRGENEQYF. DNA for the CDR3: TGCGCCAGCAGCTTGGACAGGGGGGAGAACGAGCAGTACTTC.

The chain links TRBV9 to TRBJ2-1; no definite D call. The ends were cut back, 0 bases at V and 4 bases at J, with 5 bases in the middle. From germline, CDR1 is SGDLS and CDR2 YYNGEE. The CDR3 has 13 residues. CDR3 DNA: TGTGCCAGCAGCGTAGAACGGTACAATGAGCAGTTCTTC. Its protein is CASSVERYNEQFF.

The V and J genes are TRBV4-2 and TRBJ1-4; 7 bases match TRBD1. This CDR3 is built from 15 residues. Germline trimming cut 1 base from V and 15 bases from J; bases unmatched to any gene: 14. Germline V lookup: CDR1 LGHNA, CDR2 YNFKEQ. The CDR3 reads CASSQASGQLAGVFF. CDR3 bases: TGTGCCAGCAGCCAAGCCTCGGGACAGCTTGCTGGCGTGTTTTTT.

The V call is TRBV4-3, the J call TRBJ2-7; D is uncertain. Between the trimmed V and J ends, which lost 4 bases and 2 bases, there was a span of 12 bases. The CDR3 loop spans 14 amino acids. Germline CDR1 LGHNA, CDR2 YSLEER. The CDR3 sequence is CASSPTPGAYEQYF. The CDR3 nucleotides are TGCGCCAGCAGCCCAACCCCCGGAGCCTACGAGCAGTACTTC.

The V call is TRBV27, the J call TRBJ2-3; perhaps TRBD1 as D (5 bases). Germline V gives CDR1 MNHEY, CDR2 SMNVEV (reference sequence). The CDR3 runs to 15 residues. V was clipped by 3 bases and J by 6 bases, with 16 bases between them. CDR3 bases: TGTGCCAGCAGTTTCAGAGGCAGGGTCTTGGATACGCAGTATTTT. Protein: CASSFRGRVLDTQYF.

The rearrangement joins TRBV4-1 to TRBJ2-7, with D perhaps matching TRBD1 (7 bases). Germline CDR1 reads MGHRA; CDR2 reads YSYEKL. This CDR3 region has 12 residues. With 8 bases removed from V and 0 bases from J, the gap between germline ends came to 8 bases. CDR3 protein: CASQGGSYEQYF. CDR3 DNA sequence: TGCGCCAGCCAGGGGGGCTCCTACGAGCAGTACTTC.

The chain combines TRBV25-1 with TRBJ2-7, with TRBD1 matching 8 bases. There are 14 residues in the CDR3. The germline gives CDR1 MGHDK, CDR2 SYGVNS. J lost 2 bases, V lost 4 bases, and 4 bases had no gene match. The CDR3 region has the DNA TGTGCCAGCAGTGGGACAGGGTCCACCTACGAGCAGTACTTC. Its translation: CASSGTGSTYEQYF.

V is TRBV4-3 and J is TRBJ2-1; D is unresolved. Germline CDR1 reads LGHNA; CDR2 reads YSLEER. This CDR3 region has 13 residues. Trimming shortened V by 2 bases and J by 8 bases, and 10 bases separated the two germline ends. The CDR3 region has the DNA TGCGCCAGCAGCCAATTACGGTGGGATGAGCAGTTCTTC. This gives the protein CASSQLRWDEQFF.

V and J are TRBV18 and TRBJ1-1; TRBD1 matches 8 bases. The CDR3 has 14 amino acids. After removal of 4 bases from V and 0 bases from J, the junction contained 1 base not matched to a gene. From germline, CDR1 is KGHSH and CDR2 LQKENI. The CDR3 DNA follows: TGTGCCAGCTCACAGGACAGGGTGAACACTGAAGCTTTCTTT. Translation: CASSQDRVNTEAFF. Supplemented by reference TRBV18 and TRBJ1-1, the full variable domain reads NAGVMQNPRHLVRRRGQEARLRCSPMKGHSHVYWYRQLPEEGLKFMVYLQKENIIDESGMPKERFSAEFPKEGPSILRIQQVVRGDSAAYFCASSQDRVNTEAFFGQGTRLTVV.

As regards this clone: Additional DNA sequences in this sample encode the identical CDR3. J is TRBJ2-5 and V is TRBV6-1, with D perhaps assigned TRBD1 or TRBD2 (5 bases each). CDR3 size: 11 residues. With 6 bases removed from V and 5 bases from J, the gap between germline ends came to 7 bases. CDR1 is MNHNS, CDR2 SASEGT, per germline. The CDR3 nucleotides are TGTGCCAGCAGGTGGGGGGAGACCCAGTACTTC. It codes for CASRWGETQYF.

The CDR3 DNA reads TGCGCCAGCAGCAGGGGACAGGGGGCAGAGACTAGAGACAATGAGCAGTTCTTC. Amino acid sequence: CASSRGQGAETRDNEQFF. This chain connects TRBV5-1 to TRBJ2-1; 12 nucleotides agree with TRBD1. Germline V CDR1 and CDR2: SGHRS, YFSETQ. V lost 4 bases to trimming and J lost 5 bases; unmatched junction nucleotides: 13. There are 18 residues in the CDR3.

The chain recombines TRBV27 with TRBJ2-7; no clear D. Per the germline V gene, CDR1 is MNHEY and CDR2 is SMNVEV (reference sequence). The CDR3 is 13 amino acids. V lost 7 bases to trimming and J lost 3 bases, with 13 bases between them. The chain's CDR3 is CASIGTENYEQYF. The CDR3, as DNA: TGTGCCAGCATTGGTACAGAGAACTACGAGCAGTACTTC.

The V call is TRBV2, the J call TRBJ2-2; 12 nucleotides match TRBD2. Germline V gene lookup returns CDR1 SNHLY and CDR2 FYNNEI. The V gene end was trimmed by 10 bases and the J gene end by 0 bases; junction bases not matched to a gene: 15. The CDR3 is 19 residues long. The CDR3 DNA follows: TGTGCCACCCGAGGGCCTAGCGGGAGGGAGGGTACGAACACCGGGGAGCTGTTTTTT. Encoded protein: CATRGPSGREGTNTGELFF.

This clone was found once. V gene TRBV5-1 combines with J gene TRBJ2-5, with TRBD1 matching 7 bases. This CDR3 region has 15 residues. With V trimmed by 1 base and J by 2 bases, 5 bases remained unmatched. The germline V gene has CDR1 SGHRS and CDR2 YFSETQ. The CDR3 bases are TGCGCCAGCAGCTTGTACAGGGGAGTGCAAGAGACCCAGTACTTC. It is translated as CASSLYRGVQETQYF.

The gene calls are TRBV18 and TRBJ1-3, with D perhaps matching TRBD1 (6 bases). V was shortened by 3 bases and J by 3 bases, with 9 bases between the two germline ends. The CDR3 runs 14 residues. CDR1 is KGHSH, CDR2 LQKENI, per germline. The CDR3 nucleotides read TGTGCCAGCTCACCCTCGACAGGTGGAAACACCATATATTTT. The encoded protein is CASSPSTGGNTIYF.

In DNA form, the CDR3 reads TGTGCCAGCAGCCGCGCCCAACCAGGTGAGAGGGACGAGCAGTACTTC. Translation gives CASSRAQPGERDEQYF. The chain couples TRBV21-1 to TRBJ2-7; TRBD2 is taken as the D call from the table, unchecked against the DNA. TRBV21-1 corresponds to a pseudogene. CDR3 length equals 16 residues.

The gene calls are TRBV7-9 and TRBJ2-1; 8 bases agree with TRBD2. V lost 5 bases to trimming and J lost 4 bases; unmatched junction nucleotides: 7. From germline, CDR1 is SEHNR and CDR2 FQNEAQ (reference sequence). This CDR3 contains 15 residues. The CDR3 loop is CASSRTSGAYNEQFF. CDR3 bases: TGTGCCAGCAGCCGCACTAGCGGAGCTTACAATGAGCAGTTCTTC.

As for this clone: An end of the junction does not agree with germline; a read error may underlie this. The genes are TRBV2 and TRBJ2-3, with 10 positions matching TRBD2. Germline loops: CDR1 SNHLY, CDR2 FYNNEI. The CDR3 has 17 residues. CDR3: CASSNPGASGGLDAQYF. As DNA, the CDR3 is TGTGCCAGCAGTAACCCAGGAGCTAGCGGGGGTCTAGATGCGCAGTATTTT.

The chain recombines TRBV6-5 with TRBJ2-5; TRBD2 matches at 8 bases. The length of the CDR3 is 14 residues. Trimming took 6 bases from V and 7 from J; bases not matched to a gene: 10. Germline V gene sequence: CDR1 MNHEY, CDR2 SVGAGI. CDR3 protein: CASSSTGLAGTQYF. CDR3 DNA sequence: TGTGCCAGCAGCAGTACCGGACTAGCCGGGACCCAGTACTTC.

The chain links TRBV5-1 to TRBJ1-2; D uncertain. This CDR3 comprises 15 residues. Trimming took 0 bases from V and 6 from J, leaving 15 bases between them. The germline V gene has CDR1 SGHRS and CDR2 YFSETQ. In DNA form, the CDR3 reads TGCGCCAGCAGCTTGGCCCCACGGGGTTCCGATGGCTACACCTTC. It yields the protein CASSLAPRGSDGYTF.

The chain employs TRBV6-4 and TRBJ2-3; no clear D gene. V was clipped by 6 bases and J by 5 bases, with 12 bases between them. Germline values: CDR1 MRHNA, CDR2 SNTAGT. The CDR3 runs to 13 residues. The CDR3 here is CASSLQWGDTQYF. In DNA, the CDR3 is TGTGCCAGCAGCCTACAATGGGGAGATACGCAGTATTTT.

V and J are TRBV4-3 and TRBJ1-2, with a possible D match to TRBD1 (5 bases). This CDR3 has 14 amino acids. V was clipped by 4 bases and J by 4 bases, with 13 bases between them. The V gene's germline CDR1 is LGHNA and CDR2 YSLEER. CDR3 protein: CASSRDQKTYGYTF. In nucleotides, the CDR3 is TGCGCCAGCAGCCGGGACCAAAAAACCTATGGCTACACCTTC.

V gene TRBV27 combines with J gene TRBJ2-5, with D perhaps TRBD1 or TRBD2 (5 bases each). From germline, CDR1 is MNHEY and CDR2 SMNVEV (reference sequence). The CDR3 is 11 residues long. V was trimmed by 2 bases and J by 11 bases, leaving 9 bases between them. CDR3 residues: CASSLGGEQYF. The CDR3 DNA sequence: TGTGCCAGCAGTTTAGGGGGTGAGCAGTACTTC.

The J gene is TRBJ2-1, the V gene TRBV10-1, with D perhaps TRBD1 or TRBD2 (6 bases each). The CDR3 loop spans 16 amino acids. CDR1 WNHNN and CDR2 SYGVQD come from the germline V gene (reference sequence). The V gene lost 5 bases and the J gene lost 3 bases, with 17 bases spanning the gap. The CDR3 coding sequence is TGCGCCAGCAGTTCACTAAGGGGGGTCCTCTACAATGAGCAGTTCTTC. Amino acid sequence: CASSSLRGVLYNEQFF.

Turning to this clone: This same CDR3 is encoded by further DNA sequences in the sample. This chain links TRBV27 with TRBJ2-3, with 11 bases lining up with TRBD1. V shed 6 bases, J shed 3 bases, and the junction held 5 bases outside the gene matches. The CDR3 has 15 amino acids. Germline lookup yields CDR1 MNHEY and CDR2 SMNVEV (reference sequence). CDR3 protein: CASSPGTGGTDTQYF. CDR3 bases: TGTGCCAGCAGCCCCGGGACAGGGGGTACAGATACGCAGTATTTT.

The CDR3 protein is CASSPTSREETQYF. The CDR3 coding sequence is TGTGCCAGCTCGCCTACTAGCAGGGAAGAGACCCAGTACTTC. The V and J genes are TRBV18 and TRBJ2-5, with D possibly being TRBD2 (6 bases). Germline loops: CDR1 KGHSH, CDR2 LQKENI. The CDR3 totals 14 residues. Trimming removed 6 bases at V and 3 bases at J, with 14 bases between.

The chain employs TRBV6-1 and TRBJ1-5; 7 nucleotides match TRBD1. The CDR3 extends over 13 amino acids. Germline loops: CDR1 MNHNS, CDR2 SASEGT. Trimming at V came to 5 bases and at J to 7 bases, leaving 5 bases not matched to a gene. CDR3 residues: CASSTQGSQPQHF. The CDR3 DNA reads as TGTGCCAGCAGTACACAGGGGAGCCAGCCCCAGCATTTT.

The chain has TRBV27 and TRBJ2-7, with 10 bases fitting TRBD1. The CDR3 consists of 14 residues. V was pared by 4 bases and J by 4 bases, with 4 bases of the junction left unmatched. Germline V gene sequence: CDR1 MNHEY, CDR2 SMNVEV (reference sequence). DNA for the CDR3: TGTGCCAGCAGTTGGGACAGGGGCATGTACGAGCAGTACTTC. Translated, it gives CASSWDRGMYEQYF.